This TCR beta chain was obtained from a study of monozygotic twins with cystic fibrosis. Overall study results and limits: Unrelated CF individuals shared fewer identical clonotypes than monozygotic CF twins. Age, concordance and disease severity did not associate with shared CDR3 numbers. Clonality was generally low (median about 0.01), higher in the most severe patients. In 13 of 16 pairs, V gene usage was closest to the co-twin's.

Clones were read by immunoSEQ multiplex PCR, and TCRdb kept only the in-frame ones, dropping some. This table holds over 15,000 clones, over 95% found once. Trimming took off 6 bases at V and 8 bases at J, with 22 bases between the two ends. The CDR3 spans 15 residues. The germline V gene encodes CDR1 LNHDA and CDR2 SQIVND (reference sequence). On this clone: Antigen: not known.

This clonotype was sampled from a girl aged 2-15 years with cystic fibrosis. V and J are TRBV19 and TRBJ1-2, with D tentatively TRBD1 (6 bases). The sample consisted of blood. The CDR3 is CASSASQGNLIGYTF. The CDR3 DNA sequence: TGTGCCAGTAGCGCGAGCCAGGGGAACCTTATCGGCTACACCTTC.